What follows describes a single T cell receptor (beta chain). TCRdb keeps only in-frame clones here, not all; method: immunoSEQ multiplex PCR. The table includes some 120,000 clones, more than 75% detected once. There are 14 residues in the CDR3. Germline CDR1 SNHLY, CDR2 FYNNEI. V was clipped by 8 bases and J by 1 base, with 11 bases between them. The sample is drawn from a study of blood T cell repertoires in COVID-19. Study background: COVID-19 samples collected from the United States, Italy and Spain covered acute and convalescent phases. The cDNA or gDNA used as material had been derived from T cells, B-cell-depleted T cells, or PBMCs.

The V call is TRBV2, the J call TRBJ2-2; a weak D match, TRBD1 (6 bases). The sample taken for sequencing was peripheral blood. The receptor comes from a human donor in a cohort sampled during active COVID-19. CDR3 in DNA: TGTGCCAGCTCCGGGACACAGAACACCGGGGAGCTGTTTTTT. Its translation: CASSGTQNTGELFF.